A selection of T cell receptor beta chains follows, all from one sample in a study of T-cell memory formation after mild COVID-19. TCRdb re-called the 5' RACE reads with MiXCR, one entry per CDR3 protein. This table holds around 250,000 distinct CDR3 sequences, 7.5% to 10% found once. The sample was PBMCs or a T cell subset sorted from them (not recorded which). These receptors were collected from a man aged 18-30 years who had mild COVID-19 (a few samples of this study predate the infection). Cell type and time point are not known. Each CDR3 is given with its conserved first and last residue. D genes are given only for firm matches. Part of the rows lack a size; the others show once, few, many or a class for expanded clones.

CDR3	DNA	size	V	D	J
CASSLVSRKGQETQYF	TGCGCCAGCAGCTTGGTATCCAGAAAGGGACAAGAGACCCAGTACTTC	many	TRBV5-1	-	TRBJ2-5
CASSEGGRAEAFF	TGTGCCAGCAGTGAGGGGGGGCGGGCCGAAGCTTTCTTT	few	TRBV25-1	-	TRBJ1-1
CASSRKPDRSGELFF	TGTGCCAGCAGCCGCAAACCGGACCGGTCCGGGGAGCTGTTTTTT	few	TRBV6-5	-	TRBJ2-2
CASSLAGRGTDTQYF	TGCGCCAGCAGCTTGGCCGGCAGGGGCACAGATACGCAGTATTTT	few	TRBV5-1	-	TRBJ2-3
CASSPPGLPGANVLTF	TGTGCCAGCAGCCCCCCCGGGTTACCTGGGGCCAACGTCCTGACTTTC	-	TRBV7-6	-	TRBJ2-6
CASSPMWTGIVGANVLTF	TGTGCCAGCAGCCCGATGTGGACAGGGATCGTTGGGGCCAACGTCCTGACTTTC	-	TRBV6-2/TRBV6-3	TRBD1	TRBJ2-6
CASSYSPTGYEQYF	TGTGCCAGCAGTTACTCCCCGACAGGGTACGAGCAGTACTTC	-	TRBV6-5	TRBD1	TRBJ2-7
CASSLGGAAYNEQFF	TGTGCCAGCAGCTTGGGAGGGGCCGCCTACAATGAGCAGTTCTTC	few	TRBV11-2	TRBD2	TRBJ2-1
CSATRRGTEAFF	TGCAGTGCTACCCGTAGAGGCACTGAAGCTTTCTTT	-	TRBV20-1	-	TRBJ1-1
CSANDRAWGYTF	TGCAGTGCCAATGACAGGGCATGGGGCTACACCTTC	few	TRBV20-1	TRBD1	TRBJ1-2
CSARESQSGTDTQYF	TGCAGTGCTAGAGAGAGCCAGTCAGGCACAGATACGCAGTATTTT	many	TRBV20-1	-	TRBJ2-3
CASSLLPSGTEAFF	TGTGCCAGCAGCCTACTCCCCTCGGGGACTGAAGCTTTCTTT	-	TRBV7-3	-	TRBJ1-1
CASSLVPGPGEAFF	TGCGCCAGCAGCTTGGTCCCGGGCCCGGGTGAAGCTTTCTTT	-	TRBV5-1	-	TRBJ1-1
CASSYSHRVSSGNTIYF	TGTGCCAGCAGTTACTCACACCGGGTTTCCTCTGGAAACACCATATATTTT	few	TRBV6-5	-	TRBJ1-3
CSARTAVSYEQYF	TGCAGTGCGAGGACAGCCGTCTCCTACGAGCAGTACTTC	few	TRBV20-1	-	TRBJ2-7
CASSLNPGGWETQYF	TGTGCCAGCAGCTTAAACCCCGGGGGGTGGGAGACCCAGTACTTC	few	TRBV7-3	TRBD2	TRBJ2-5
CASSFGHYNEQFF	TGTGCCAGCAGCTTCGGACACTACAATGAGCAGTTCTTC	-	TRBV7-3	-	TRBJ2-1
CASSTGQTTPYGYTF	TGCGCCAGCAGCACCGGACAGACCACCCCCTATGGCTACACCTTC	-	TRBV5-1	-	TRBJ1-2
CASSIPGGHTQYF	TGTGCCAGCAGCATACCGGGGGGGCATACGCAGTATTTT	few	TRBV7-2	TRBD2	TRBJ2-3
CASSSQAAQGVDGNQPQHF	TGTGCCAGCAGCTCCCAGGCGGCACAGGGGGTAGATGGGAATCAGCCCCAGCATTTT	-	TRBV5-5	TRBD1	TRBJ1-5
CASSLEGTGAYEQYF	TGTGCCAGCAGCTTAGAGGGGACAGGGGCCTACGAGCAGTACTTC	few	TRBV11-2	TRBD1	TRBJ2-7
CASSLLGAGGYNEQFF	TGTGCCAGCAGCCTACTTGGAGCGGGGGGTTACAATGAGCAGTTCTTC	once	TRBV28	TRBD2	TRBJ2-1
CASSLGGGQNEQFF	TGCGCCAGCAGCTTGGGTGGGGGGCAGAATGAGCAGTTCTTC	-	TRBV5-1	-	TRBJ2-1